Shown below are 30 T cell receptor beta chains from a single sample sequenced in a study of blood T cell repertoires in COVID-19. Sequencing used immunoSEQ multiplex PCR; TCRdb keeps in-frame clones, though not all of them. The data contain roughly 200,000 clones, 80% to 95% of them singletons. Input material: peripheral blood. These receptors originate from a man in his fifties or sixties with acute or convalescent COVID-19.

V gene TRBV3-1 (or the pseudogene TRBV3-2) combines with J gene TRBJ2-3; 11 positions match TRBD2. After removal of 3 bases from V and 1 base from J, the junction contained 6 bases not matched to a gene. Germline-derived CDR1 and CDR2 are LGHDT and YNNKEL (reference sequence). This CDR3 spans 17 amino acids. CDR3 loop: CASSQLIAGGGTDTQYF. DNA of the CDR3: TGTGCCAGCAGCCAGCTCATAGCGGGGGGGGGCACAGATACGCAGTATTTT.

This chain uses TRBV21-1 with TRBJ1-6; the D segment call TRBD1 is taken from the table without a DNA check. TRBV21-1 is given as a pseudogene. The CDR3 is 17 amino acids. Here the CDR3 reads CASTPAPPGVGNSPLHF. DNA of the CDR3: TGTGCCAGCACCCCAGCCCCTCCAGGGGTAGGTAATTCACCCCTCCACTTT.

V and J are TRBV30 and TRBJ1-5, with 12 nucleotides matching TRBD1. The CDR3 loop spans 18 amino acids. Germline V lookup: CDR1 GTSNPN, CDR2 SVGIG (reference sequence). The J segment lost 0 bases and the V segment lost 0 bases, leaving 6 bases of the junction unmatched. The CDR3 DNA reads as TGTGCCTGGAGTGTTTCCGGGACAGGGGGCTTTAGCAATCAGCCCCAGCATTTT. It translates to CAWSVSGTGGFSNQPQHF.

This chain connects TRBV6-5 to TRBJ1-5, with D unclear. The CDR3 is 15 amino acids. The V gene's germline CDR1 is MNHEY and CDR2 SVGAGI. Trimming left V 0 bases short and J 2 bases short, with 8 bases between. CDR3 amino acids: CASSYSRGGNQPQHF. The DNA of the CDR3 is TGTGCCAGCAGTTACTCCCGGGGTGGCAATCAGCCCCAGCATTTT.

The chain uses TRBV19 and TRBJ1-1, with 7 bases matching TRBD1. CDR1 is LNHDA, CDR2 SQIVND, per germline (reference sequence). The CDR3 has 16 amino acids. With 4 bases clipped from V and 1 base from J, the junction kept 9 bases outside the gene matches. The CDR3 coding sequence is TGTGCCAGTAGTAAGTCAGGGGGGTTTGAGAACACTGAAGCTTTCTTT. It translates to CASSKSGGFENTEAFF.

This clone occurred a few times. The rearrangement links TRBV28 to TRBJ1-1; TRBD1 matches at 7 bases. The V and J ends lost 4 bases and 7 bases, in that order; junction bases with no gene match: 3. The CDR3 totals 12 residues. Germline V gives CDR1 MDHEN, CDR2 SYDVKM. Here the CDR3 reads CASSSGQIEAFF. In DNA, the CDR3 is TGTGCCAGCAGTTCGGGACAGATTGAAGCTTTCTTT.

V usage is TRBV5-4 and J usage is TRBJ2-3; a possible D gene is TRBD2 (9 bases). The V gene's germline CDR1 is SGHNT and CDR2 YYREEE (reference sequence). Trimming took off 2 bases at V and 4 bases at J, with 23 bases between the two ends. CDR3 length: 18 amino acids. In DNA, the CDR3 is TGTGCCAGCAGCTTTAGGACAGGGCGGGGGGGCCTAGCAGATACGCAGTATTTT. It encodes CASSFRTGRGGLADTQYF. The full variable domain, in which reference TRBV5-4 and TRBJ2-3 provide the parts outside the CDR3, is ETGVTQSPTHLIKTRGQQVTLRCSSQSGHNTVSWYQQALGQGPQFIFQYYREEENGRGNFPPRFSGLQFPNYSSELNVNALELDDSALYLCASSFRTGRGGLADTQYFGPGTRLTVL.

This chain connects TRBV5-6 to TRBJ2-7, with 10 positions matching TRBD2. This CDR3 contains 17 residues. V gave up 0 bases and J gave up 2 bases; unmatched junction bases: 8. Germline loops: CDR1 SGHDT, CDR2 YYEEEE. The CDR3 sequence: CASSLVPAGGPPYEQYF. The CDR3 nucleotides are TGTGCCAGCAGCTTGGTTCCAGCGGGAGGGCCACCCTACGAGCAGTACTTC.

This chain links TRBV5-1 with TRBJ1-2; D is uncertain. The V gene lost 4 bases and the J gene lost 4 bases, with 17 bases spanning the gap. Germline CDR1 and CDR2: SGHRS and YFSETQ. The CDR3 consists of 15 residues. The CDR3 here is CASSPDERGVYGYTF. DNA for the CDR3: TGCGCCAGCAGCCCCGACGAACGGGGAGTCTATGGCTACACCTTC.

The chain has TRBV7-9 and TRBJ1-1; 7 bases are shared with TRBD1. The CDR3 has 17 residues. J was trimmed by 1 base and V by 3 bases; bases with no gene match: 11. CDR1 is SEHNR and CDR2 is FQNEAQ in the germline V gene (reference sequence). CDR3 coding DNA: TGTGCCAGCAGCTTTACGTACCAGGGACAGCAGAACACTGAAGCTTTCTTT. It yields the protein CASSFTYQGQQNTEAFF.

The chain joins TRBV30 to TRBJ2-5; 8 nucleotides align to TRBD2. The CDR3 covers 12 residues. V shed 5 bases, J shed 4 bases, and the junction held 3 bases outside the gene matches. CDR1 and CDR2 from the germline V gene are GTSNPN and SVGIG (reference sequence). The CDR3 is CAWAGGLETQYF. In nucleotides, the CDR3 is TGTGCCTGGGCGGGGGGCCTAGAGACCCAGTACTTC. The full variable domain, completed using reference TRBV30 and TRBJ2-5, is SQTIHQWPATLVQPVGSPLSLECTVEGTSNPNLYWYRQAAGRGLQLLFYSVGIGQISSEVPQNLSASRPQDRQFILSSKKLLLSDSGFYLCAWAGGLETQYFGPGTRLLVL.

This clone appeared a few times. The gene calls are TRBV5-6 and TRBJ1-6, with 7 bases that match TRBD1. The CDR3 covers 14 residues. The J segment lost 7 bases and the V segment lost 1 base, leaving 2 bases of the junction unmatched. Germline CDR1 SGHDT, CDR2 YYEEEE. In nucleotides, the CDR3 is TGTGCCAGCAGCTTGACGACAGGGAATTCACCCCTCCACTTT. As protein: CASSLTTGNSPLHF.

The V and J genes are TRBV7-2 and TRBJ2-3; 9 bases fit TRBD2. The germline gives CDR1 SGHTA, CDR2 FQGNSA. The CDR3 is 17 amino acids. V was clipped by 4 bases and J by 4 bases; unmatched bases: 12. The CDR3 nucleotides are TGTGCCAGCAGCTCGTTTTTTAGCGGGAGATTAGCAGATACGCAGTATTTT. Protein sequence: CASSSFFSGRLADTQYF.

V usage is TRBV3-1 (or the pseudogene TRBV3-2) and J usage is TRBJ1-1; D is unresolved. This CDR3 has 13 residues. CDR1 LGHDT and CDR2 YNNKEL come from the germline V gene (reference sequence). V lost 2 bases to trimming and J lost 6 bases, with 10 bases between them. The CDR3 region is CASSQNGLPEAFF. CDR3 nucleotides: TGTGCCAGCAGCCAAAACGGACTCCCTGAAGCTTTCTTT.

The chain couples TRBV5-4 to TRBJ2-5, with TRBD2 identical over 12 bases. This CDR3 is built from 15 residues. J gave up 5 bases and V 4 bases, and 6 bases lay outside the gene matches. The germline CDR1 and CDR2 sequences are SGHNT and YYREEE (reference sequence). In DNA form, the CDR3 reads TGTGCCAGCAGCGGACTAGCGGGGTGGGAGGAGACCCAGTACTTC. It translates to CASSGLAGWEETQYF.

The CDR3 DNA sequence: TGTGCCAGCAGGCGAGCGACCCGGCTCGGAAACACCATATATTTT. The encoded protein is CASRRATRLGNTIYF. The rearrangement uses TRBV6-5 and TRBJ1-3; D is ambiguous. This CDR3 is 15 amino acids long. Deletions cut 6 bases from V and 4 bases from J, with 16 bases between. Germline CDR1 MNHEY, CDR2 SVGAGI.

The chain employs TRBV6-4 and TRBJ2-2; TRBD2 matches 12 bases. Germline lookup yields CDR1 MRHNA and CDR2 SNTAGT. This CDR3 spans 15 amino acids. The trim removed 3 bases at V and 5 bases at J, leaving 1 base unmatched. The CDR3 spells CASSDGLAGTGELFF. In DNA form, the CDR3 reads TGTGCCAGCAGTGATGGACTAGCGGGAACCGGGGAGCTGTTTTTT.

The chain combines TRBV7-3 with TRBJ2-2; D uncertain. CDR3 length: 13 amino acids. Germline CDR1 and CDR2: SGHTA and FQGTGA. Deletions cut 5 bases from V and 5 bases from J, with 9 bases between. CDR3 amino acids: CASSEQQTGELFF. CDR3 DNA: TGTGCCAGCAGCGAACAGCAAACCGGGGAGCTGTTTTTT.

The chain couples TRBV6-5 to TRBJ2-2; 8 nucleotides line up with TRBD2. The CDR3 is made up of 15 amino acids. CDR1 is MNHEY and CDR2 is SVGAGI in the germline V gene. V was clipped by 2 bases and J by 4 bases; unmatched bases: 3. The CDR3 here is CASSYIGLATGELFF. CDR3 bases: TGTGCCAGCAGTTACATCGGACTAGCCACCGGGGAGCTGTTTTTT.

The V gene is TRBV18, the J gene TRBJ2-1; 8 bases are a match to TRBD2. With V trimmed by 1 base and J by 0 bases, 5 bases remained unmatched. The CDR3 spans 17 residues. CDR1 KGHSH and CDR2 LQKENI come from the germline V gene. The CDR3 DNA reads TGTGCCAGCTCACCACGTTTAAGCGGGAGCTCCTACAATGAGCAGTTCTTC. Protein product: CASSPRLSGSSYNEQFF.

This clone was recorded once. The V call is TRBV5-4, the J call TRBJ2-1; 9 bases align to TRBD2. The CDR3 totals 15 residues. With V trimmed by 6 bases and J by 6 bases, 10 bases remained unmatched. The V gene's germline CDR1 is SGHNT and CDR2 YYREEE (reference sequence). The chain's CDR3 is CASTTPGGRANEQFF. The CDR3 bases are TGTGCCAGCACCACCCCGGGCGGGAGGGCCAATGAGCAGTTCTTC.

The V gene is TRBV7-6, the J gene TRBJ2-3; TRBD1 matches at 9 bases. Germline trimming cut 5 bases from V and 0 bases from J; bases unmatched to any gene: 12. Germline V gives CDR1 SGHVS, CDR2 FNYEAQ. CDR3 length: 18 residues. The CDR3 DNA reads TGTGCCAGCAGCCCGAGGGGGACAGGGCCCTCTAGCACAGATACGCAGTATTTT. It yields the protein CASSPRGTGPSSTDTQYF.

The genes are TRBV3-1 (or the pseudogene TRBV3-2) and TRBJ2-1; D is uncertain. CDR1 and CDR2 from the germline V gene are LGHDT and YNNKEL (reference sequence). V was shortened by 1 base and J by 8 bases, with 21 bases between the two germline ends. The CDR3 runs 17 residues. CDR3 in DNA: TGTGCCAGCAGCCAAGTGGGCCCCTTGAAAGGATACGATGAGCAGTTCTTC. This gives the protein CASSQVGPLKGYDEQFF.

The chain has TRBV5-6 and TRBJ2-7, with 11 bases lining up with TRBD2. CDR3 length: 14 amino acids. Germline V CDR1 and CDR2: SGHDT, YYEEEE. The J segment lost 7 bases and the V segment lost 0 bases, leaving 3 bases of the junction unmatched. CDR3 loop: CASSLGLAGREQYF. In nucleotides, the CDR3 is TGTGCCAGCAGCTTGGGACTAGCGGGACGGGAGCAGTACTTC.

The V gene is TRBV7-6, the J gene TRBJ2-1; D not resolved. The CDR3 is 14 residues long. The V and J ends lost 0 bases and 10 bases respectively, with 13 bases between them. Germline V CDR1 and CDR2: SGHVS, FNYEAQ. The CDR3 spells CASSLASEKTEQFF. The CDR3 region has the DNA TGTGCCAGCAGCTTAGCTTCTGAGAAGACAGAGCAGTTCTTC.

This clone was seen a few times. The chain joins TRBV3-1 (or the pseudogene TRBV3-2) to TRBJ1-1; possible D gene TRBD1, 5 bases. Germline assignment: CDR1 LGHDT and CDR2 YNNKEL (reference sequence). V lost 1 base and J 8 bases, leaving 11 bases between the germline ends. The CDR3 loop spans 13 amino acids. CDR3 sequence (DNA): TGTGCCAGCAGCCAAGTCGGGCAGGGAGAAGCTTTCTTT. Translating it yields CASSQVGQGEAFF.

This chain links TRBV14 with TRBJ2-5; weak D call: TRBD1 (7 bases). CDR1 SGHDN and CDR2 FVKESK come from the germline V gene. Between the trimmed V and J ends, which lost 0 bases and 5 bases, there was a span of 13 bases. The CDR3 has 15 residues. CDR3 nucleotide sequence: TGTGCCAGCAGCCAAGATCCAGGGGGGCTGGAGACCCAGTACTTC. Its translation: CASSQDPGGLETQYF.

The chain joins TRBV27 to TRBJ2-1, with 9 bases that match TRBD1. Germline trimming cut 6 bases from V and 4 bases from J; bases unmatched to any gene: 7. This CDR3 region has 15 residues. The germline CDR1 and CDR2 sequences are MNHEY and SMNVEV (reference sequence). The CDR3 DNA follows: TGTGCCAGCAGAGGACCGGGACAGGGTTACAATGAGCAGTTCTTC. The encoded protein is CASRGPGQGYNEQFF.

This clone showed up just a few times. V is TRBV4-1 and J is TRBJ2-6; 8 nucleotides align to TRBD2. The CDR3 consists of 15 residues. CDR1 MGHRA and CDR2 YSYEKL come from the germline V gene. The J segment lost 14 bases and the V segment lost 0 bases, leaving 9 bases of the junction unmatched. Here the CDR3 DNA reads TGCGCCAGCAGCCAAGATGGAGAAGCGGGAGCTCTCCTGACTTTC. Translating it yields CASSQDGEAGALLTF.

The chain links TRBV28 to TRBJ1-4; 7 bases match TRBD1. With V trimmed by 5 bases and J by 2 bases, 5 bases remained unmatched. CDR3 length: 15 residues. CDR1 MDHEN and CDR2 SYDVKM come from the germline V gene. In nucleotides, the CDR3 is TGTGCCAGCAGTCCGACAGGGTGGACTAATGAAAAACTGTTTTTT. This codes for CASSPTGWTNEKLFF.